This T cell receptor beta chain was recorded in a study of regulatory T cells in long-lasting Graves disease (TCRdb year 2021). With regard to the full study: Newly diagnosed Graves' disease patients had taken antithyroid drugs for less than 3 months. Persistent Graves' disease patients were compared with newly diagnosed Graves' disease patients by peripheral blood TCR sequencing and RNA sequencing. The study was registered as a clinical trial and conducted in China. A total of 35 or so samples underwent TCR sequencing: about 13 from persistent and around 20 from newly diagnosed Graves' disease patients.

Overall study results and their limits: Sequencing and analysis were limited to the TCR beta chain. Persistent patients shared more public clonotypes among themselves (more than 2,500) than newly diagnosed patients did (approximately 900). Persistent Graves' disease patients showed lower TCR Shannon entropy and fewer highly expanded clones than newly diagnosed patients, suggesting clonal expansion. The small sample size was acknowledged by the authors as a limitation that may reduce accuracy. TRBV28, TRBJ1-2 and TRBJ2-5 were preferentially used in persistent disease, while TRBV20-1 and TRBJ2-1 were favored in newly diagnosed disease. Because the primary lesion, thyroid tissue, could not be accessed, the study looked at peripheral blood alone.

The sample's time point, from its label and the paper: newly diagnosed GD, antithyroid drugs for less than 3 months. For both TCR sequencing and RNA sequencing, RNA was extracted from PBMCs using TRIzol. The diagnosis of Graves' disease followed American Thyroid Association guidelines. Patients were recruited from an endocrinology department in Xi'an, China. From each patient, around 9.3 milliliters of peripheral blood was collected into an EDTA anticoagulant tube. Ficoll Paque Plus density gradient separation was used to isolate PBMCs, and no additional T cell sorting was done. RNA quality was checked with an Agilent 2100 Bioanalyzer and agarose gel, and concentration with a NanoDrop 2000. Ten or more counts support this clonotype. Its recognized antigen is unknown. Base qualities are missing; no much larger clone stands one base away. The library was built by means of multiplex PCR. Sequencing instrument: Illumina HiSeq 4000. To build TCR beta libraries, CDR3 regions were amplified by Arm-PCR using iRepertoire HTBI primers. PCR products were gel purified before sequencing. On the authors' methods: Across samples, roughly 60 TRBV and roughly 15 TRBJ segments were identified and used for gene usage analysis of CDR3 amino acid clonotypes. COPE and FqMerger were used to merge filtered high-quality paired reads into contigs. BLAST was used to align contigs to IMGT TRBV, TRBD and TRBJ reference genes, with CDR3 defined following IMGT. Any clonotype with a frequency above 0.1% was counted as a highly expanded clone. Shannon entropy was used to measure repertoire diversity, and the Gini coefficient was used to measure V-J evenness. A clonotype was considered public if more than one individual shared it. Using fastp at Q25 and MiXCR, TCRdb reprocessed the public reads and kept productive beta chains. Rows with a matching CDR3 protein are joined into one entry that keeps the most common DNA and genes. V and J calls and clone size were set by TCRdb, not the authors. The sample yields 400,000 to 500,000 distinct CDR3 sequences; 13% to 15% were counted once. The ten largest account for about a sixth of the sample.

The V end gives up 1 base and the J end 3 bases, leaving 4 bases in the junction not matched to a gene. CDR1 LGHDT and CDR2 YNNKEL were looked up in the germline V gene (reference sequence). The CDR3 measures 15 amino acids from cysteine to phenylalanine. Only the CDR3 part of the read is kept: 45 bases, read in frame from the first base. These data were likewise used in another study, on T cells in Graves' hyperthyroidism and ophthalmopathy. As that second study puts it: Graves' hyperthyroidism was defined as stable when no progression to ophthalmopathy occurred over 18 months of follow-up. Hyperthyroidism patients were newly diagnosed, had a disease duration of under 2 months, and were aged 18 to 65 years. The study excluded patients with uncontrolled infections, other autoimmune diseases, pregnancy or lactation. Clinical symptoms, serum thyroxine and TRAb, thyroid ultrasound, and orbital computed tomography formed the basis for the diagnoses. The TCR CDR3 was subjected to a first round of RT-PCR using the HTBI primer set and the Qiagen OneStep RT-PCR kit. Most expanded thyroid clonotypes (frequency above 0.001) were also detected in blood, suggesting blood repertoires may reflect thyroid immune responses. Ophthalmopathy was separated from stable hyperthyroidism by a 13 V-J signature model, with 85% to 90% sensitivity and about 84% specificity obtained in cross-validation and 80%/75% obtained in testing. During validation, the model predicted progression to ophthalmopathy a median of about 6.5 months ahead of onset, with around 70% sensitivity and 72% to 85% specificity. To identify distinguishing TCR V-J signatures, a discovery cohort of 100 patients was used, comprising fewer than 45 with Graves' ophthalmopathy and some 57 with stable Graves' hyperthyroidism. An independent validation cohort of fewer than 20 hyperthyroidism patients and about 16 patients who later progressed to ophthalmopathy tested prospective prediction of ophthalmopathy. For training and testing, the approximately 92 patients in the discovery cohort were randomly divided in a 7:3 ratio. Thyroid tissue and blood T-cell repertoires from about six Graves' hyperthyroidism patients were also compared in the study. After sampling, hyperthyroidism patients received methimazole starting at 30 mg daily, and ophthalmopathy patients received high-dose intravenous methylprednisolone. A second multiplex PCR round built the libraries, followed by size selection and purification. Paired-end sequencing of the libraries was performed with 100 bp reads on an Illumina HiSeq2000. SOAPnuke was used to process the raw data, throwing out any read that contained adapters or uncalled bases, had a mean Phred below 15, or lacked an exact constant-primer or identifier match. COPE v1.2.5 was used to merge the high-quality paired reads, and each unique nucleotide sequence was defined as a clonotype. MiTCR v1.1 was used to align the clonotypes against IMGT TRBV, TRBD and TRBJ reference segments. Only V-J combinations with frequency above 0.0001, covering 98% to 99.2% of repertoires, were analysed. A TCS score was defined as the ratio of F50 (clonal expansion) to E x V (chaos), with BLOSUM62-based TCRdist applied between CDR3 peptides within each V-J. Welch's t-statistics and random forest reduced several hundred V-J features to roughly 13, which were used in a naive Bayes classifier (R e1071). Sample size was not statistically predetermined, and investigators were not blinded to group allocation. TCR Vbeta CDR3 sequencing of approximately 140 peripheral blood samples (approximately 44 ophthalmopathy, 75 or so hyperthyroidism and roughly 17 progressor patients) is reported in the paper.

Recombination joined TRBV3-1 with TRBJ2-3, and 7 junction bases match TRBD2. The clonotype comes from a woman in her forties or fifties with Graves disease. Donor details come from another sample of the same person, matched by shared clones. This material consisted of peripheral blood mononuclear cells (PBMCs), taken at new diagnosis, from a patient treated with antithyroid drugs. The nucleotide sequence is given as TGTGCCAGCAGCCAAGGCGGGAGTAGGACAGATACGCAGTATTTT. Protein translation: CASSQGGSRTDTQYF.